Presented here are 25 T cell receptor beta chains from one specimen sequenced in a study of Graves' ophthalmopathy and Graves' hyperthyroidism. RNA transcripts served as template for amplifying TCR beta CDR3 sequences. HTBI primers were employed in first-round RT-PCR, then a second-round multiplex PCR followed. A single record per CDR3 protein comes from TCRdb applying MiXCR to the multiplex PCR reads. The sample comprises a few hundred thousand distinct CDR3 sequences, about two fifths of which are singletons, and about 4.2% rests with the top ten. What was sequenced was peripheral blood or thyroid tissue (not recorded which). Receptors were obtained from an adult man with Graves' hyperthyroidism.

V is TRBV30 and J is TRBJ1-1; D gene unclear. Trimming shortened V by 4 bases and J by 7 bases, and 10 bases separated the two germline ends. The CDR3 has 11 residues. The V gene's germline CDR1 is GTSNPN and CDR2 SVGIG (reference sequence). The DNA for the CDR3 is TGTGCCTGGAATATAGGAATTGAAGCTTTCTTT. Translation: CAWNIGIEAFF.

This clonotype showed up many times. The chain couples TRBV10-3 to TRBJ2-2; D is ambiguous. CDR3 size: 15 residues. Trimming removed 4 bases at V and 6 bases at J, with 15 bases between. Germline assignment: CDR1 ENHRY and CDR2 SYGVKD. CDR3 sequence: CAISARGPNSGELFF. CDR3 bases: TGTGCCATCAGTGCCCGAGGTCCCAACTCCGGGGAGCTGTTTTTT.

This chain joins TRBV20-1 and TRBJ1-4, with D possibly TRBD1 on 5 matching bases. Germline V gene lookup returns CDR1 DFQATT and CDR2 SNEGSKA (reference sequence). The CDR3 runs 15 residues. Trimming removed 0 bases from V and 4 bases from J, with 12 bases in between. This CDR3 is CSARDATGDNEKLFF. The CDR3 nucleotides are TGCAGTGCTAGAGATGCCACGGGGGATAATGAAAAACTGTTTTTT.

A note on this clonotype: A read error may be the cause here, since a much bigger clone is one base away. The rearrangement uses TRBV11-3 and TRBJ2-5; D gene unclear. The germline V gene encodes CDR1 SGHNT and CDR2 YENEEA. This CDR3 comprises 13 residues. CDR3 residues: CVSSSTLIETQYF. The CDR3 coding sequence is TGTGTCAGCAGCTCGACCCTTATAGAGACCCAGTACTTC.

The chain joins TRBV20-1 to TRBJ1-2; 10 nucleotides match TRBD1. J lost 4 bases, V lost 6 bases, and 8 bases had no gene match. The CDR3 is made up of 14 amino acids. Germline CDR1 is DFQATT and CDR2 is SNEGSKA (reference sequence). The CDR3 is CSAERTGGSYGYTF. The DNA of the CDR3 is TGCAGTGCAGAAAGGACAGGGGGGTCCTATGGCTACACCTTC.

The chain joins TRBV28 to TRBJ1-5; possible D gene TRBD1, 6 bases. The V end lost 2 bases, the J end lost 3 bases, and 11 bases lay between the germline ends. Germline CDR1 reads MDHEN; CDR2 reads SYDVKM. The CDR3 sequence is 15 residues long. For the CDR3, the DNA is TGTGCCAGCAGTTTAAAGGGGGTTTACAATCAGCCCCAGCATTTT. This translates into CASSLKGVYNQPQHF.

This clonotype was counted at least ten times. This chain uses TRBV6-5 with TRBJ1-1; D gene uncertain. The CDR3 spans 14 residues. Germline CDR1 and CDR2: MNHEY and SVGAGI. Trimming removed 0 bases at V and 0 bases at J, with 5 bases between. CDR3 loop: CASSYSSVNTEAFF. The CDR3 nucleotides are TGTGCCAGCAGTTACTCCAGTGTGAACACTGAAGCTTTCTTT.

J is TRBJ1-2 and V is TRBV20-1; possible D gene TRBD1, 6 bases. Germline V gene data show CDR1 as DFQATT and CDR2 as SNEGSKA (reference sequence). Trimming took 6 bases from V and 2 from J, leaving 16 bases between them. CDR3 length: 14 amino acids. CDR3 DNA: TGCAGTGCGACCACCGGGGGGCGGAACTATGGCTACACCTTC. Translation gives CSATTGGRNYGYTF.

This clonotype was seen once. The chain couples TRBV20-1 to TRBJ2-5, with 11 bases identical to TRBD2. The tail of the sequence fits TRBJ2-1 better, so the J call may be wrong. This CDR3 comprises 14 residues. Per the germline V gene, CDR1 is DFQATT and CDR2 is SNEGSKA (reference sequence). The CDR3 reads CSASKLAGDNEQFF. CDR3 in DNA: TGCAGTGCTAGTAAACTAGCGGGAGACAATGAGCAGTTCTTC.

This clonotype was seen at least ten times. This sequence joins TRBV7-2 and TRBJ1-2, with a possible D match to TRBD1 (5 bases). The germline V gene has CDR1 SGHTA and CDR2 FQGNSA. This CDR3 is 14 amino acids long. V was cut by 1 base and J by 3 bases, with 9 bases left in between. The CDR3 DNA reads as TGTGCCAGCAGCTTAGAATGGGGGGACTATGGCTACACCTTC. Protein sequence: CASSLEWGDYGYTF.

This clonotype was counted only a few times. Compared with germline, one end of the junction differs, possibly owing to a read error. The gene calls are TRBV20-1 and TRBJ2-5; a possible D gene is TRBD2 (6 bases). CDR3 length: 11 residues. Germline V lookup: CDR1 DFQATT, CDR2 SNEGSKA (reference sequence). Written as DNA, the CDR3 is TGCAGTGCTGACACCATGGGGGGTCGGATCTTC. As protein: CSADTMGGRIF.

CDR3 sequence: CASTRDRAEAFF. CDR3 nucleotide sequence: TGTGCCAGCACCCGGGACAGGGCTGAAGCTTTCTTT. The rearrangement joins TRBV11-2 to TRBJ1-1; 9 nucleotides align to TRBD1. Looked up from germline, CDR1 is SGHAT and CDR2 is FQNNGV. The CDR3 has 12 residues. The V and J ends lost 7 bases and 6 bases, in that order; junction bases with no gene match: 3.

The chain is built from TRBV2 and TRBJ1-2; 9 bases fit TRBD1. CDR1 SNHLY and CDR2 FYNNEI come from the germline V gene. This CDR3 has 13 amino acids. The V and J ends lost 6 bases and 7 bases, in that order; junction bases with no gene match: 6. CDR3 DNA sequence: TGTGCCAGCAGGTCACAGGGGGCGACTGGCTACACCTTC. It translates to CASRSQGATGYTF.

This sequence joins TRBV11-2 and TRBJ2-7; D is undetermined. The end of the DNA is better explained by TRBJ2-1, so the J call may be wrong. This CDR3 spans 15 amino acids. The germline gives CDR1 SGHAT, CDR2 FQNNGV. CDR3 bases: TGTGCCAGCAGCTTAGACCTCTTAGACTACAATGAGCAGTTCTTC. Its protein product is CASSLDLLDYNEQFF.

The V and J genes are TRBV5-1 and TRBJ2-5, with 9 bases fitting TRBD1. The J call may be in error: the DNA end matches TRBJ2-3 better. The CDR3 runs 13 residues. Per germline, CDR1 SGHRS and CDR2 YFSETQ. The chain's CDR3 is CASSGGQGGTQYF. In nucleotides, the CDR3 is TGCGCCAGCAGCGGGGGACAGGGCGGCACGCAGTATTTT.

This clonotype was counted a few times. This sequence joins TRBV7-2 and TRBJ2-5; 7 bases map to TRBD2. Per germline, CDR1 SGHTA and CDR2 FQGNSA. Trimming at V came to 11 bases and at J to 2 bases, leaving 14 bases not matched to a gene. This CDR3 comprises 15 residues. Written as DNA, the CDR3 is TGTGCCTGGGGGGGGTCCTTGCCTACACAAGAGACCCAGTACTTC. Translation gives CAWGGSLPTQETQYF.

DNA for the CDR3: TGTGCCAGCAGCCGTTCGAAGGGACTAGCGGGGGCCGGGGAGCTGTTTTTT. Encoded protein: CASSRSKGLAGAGELFF. The chain has TRBV7-3 and TRBJ2-2; 14 bases line up with TRBD2. V trimming: 5 bases; J trimming: 6 bases; junction bases outside the gene matches: 8. The CDR3 sequence is 17 residues long. Germline V gene sequence: CDR1 SGHTA, CDR2 FQGTGA.

On this clonotype: It is likely a read error, because the conserved phenylalanine at the end of the CDR3 is missing. Because the CDR3's place on the DNA is in doubt, the DNA is left out and the CDR3 is given as listed by TCRdb. This chain connects TRBV7-2 to TRBJ1-6; the table's D gene call, TRBD1, was not cross checked with the DNA. The CDR3 contains 9 residues when both ends are counted. CDR1 is SGHTA, CDR2 FQGNSA, per germline. The CDR3 sequence: CASSSTPDR.

The CDR3 region is CASRTDGANVLTF. CDR3 coding DNA: TGTGCCAGCAGGACAGATGGGGCCAACGTCCTGACTTTC. This chain joins TRBV12-3 or TRBV12-4 and TRBJ2-6; TRBD1 is a possible D gene (5 bases). Trimming left V 6 bases short and J 3 bases short, with 6 bases between. This CDR3 is built from 13 residues.

This clonotype was seen many times. J is TRBJ1-1 and V is TRBV2, with 7 bases fitting TRBD1. The CDR3 loop spans 14 amino acids. J lost 6 bases, V lost 10 bases, and 14 bases had no gene match. In germline, CDR1 is SNHLY, CDR2 FYNNEI. CDR3 bases: TGTGCCAACTCACAGGGGAGGGGCGTAGCTGAAGCTTTCTTT. It encodes CANSQGRGVAEAFF.

Comments on this clonotype: A clone one base away is much larger, so this may be a read error. Because it lacks the conserved phenylalanine or tryptophan at the end, this CDR3 is likely a read error. The V gene is TRBV5-1, the J gene TRBJ1-2, with D hard to call. CDR3 length: 12 residues. Trimming took 6 bases from V and 5 from J, leaving 11 bases between them. Germline V lookup: CDR1 SGHRS, CDR2 YFSETQ. The CDR3 region has the DNA TGCGCCAGCACGGGTGGGAAGTATGGCTACACCCTC. Translating gives CASTGGKYGYTL.

The chain is built from TRBV10-3 and TRBJ1-2; TRBD1 aligns across 7 bases. Germline V lookup: CDR1 ENHRY, CDR2 SYGVKD. The CDR3 runs 14 residues. V shed 1 base and J 4 bases; nucleotides not matched to a gene: 3. Written as DNA, the CDR3 is TGTGCCATCAGTGAGTTGGGACAGAGCTATGGCTACACCTTC. It yields the protein CAISELGQSYGYTF.

In the case of this clonotype: No conserved phenylalanine or tryptophan is present at the end of the CDR3, so a read error is the likely explanation. This chain connects TRBV2 to TRBJ2-7; 7 positions match TRBD1. The CDR3 runs to 15 residues. Germline trimming cut 6 bases from V and 2 bases from J; bases unmatched to any gene: 10. From germline, CDR1 is SNHLY and CDR2 FYNNEI. DNA of the CDR3: TGTGCCAGCAGGCTAATCCGGGACAGCCCCTACGAGCAGTACCTC. Translating gives CASRLIRDSPYEQYL.

In this sample, this clonotype turned up many times. This rearrangement joins TRBV12-3 or TRBV12-4 to TRBJ2-5; tentative D call: TRBD1 (6 bases). The CDR3 contains 15 residues. The V and J ends lost 2 bases and 5 bases respectively, with 15 bases between them. Written as DNA, the CDR3 is TGTGCCAGCAGTTTACCTGGGGGCATTTTGGAGACCCAGTACTTC. This encodes CASSLPGGILETQYF.

This chain uses TRBV20-1 with TRBJ2-3; D is ambiguous. CDR3 length equals 13 residues. Trimming removed 0 bases at V and 1 base at J, with 5 bases between. Germline V gene lookup returns CDR1 DFQATT and CDR2 SNEGSKA (reference sequence). For the CDR3, the DNA is TGCAGTGCTAGAGATCCGGGCACAGATACGCAGTATTTT. Translation gives CSARDPGTDTQYF.